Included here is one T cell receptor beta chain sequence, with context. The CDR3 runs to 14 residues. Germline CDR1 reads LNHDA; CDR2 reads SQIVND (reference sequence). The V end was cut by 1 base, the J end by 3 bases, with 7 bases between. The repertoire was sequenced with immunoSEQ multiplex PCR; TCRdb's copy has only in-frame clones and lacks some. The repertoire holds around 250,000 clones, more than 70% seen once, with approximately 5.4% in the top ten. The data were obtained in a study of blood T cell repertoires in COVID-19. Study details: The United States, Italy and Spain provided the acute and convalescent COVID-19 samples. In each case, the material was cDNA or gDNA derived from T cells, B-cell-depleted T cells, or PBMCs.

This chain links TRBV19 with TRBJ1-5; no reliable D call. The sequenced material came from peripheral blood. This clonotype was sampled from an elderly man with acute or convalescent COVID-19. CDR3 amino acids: CASSIARINQPQHF. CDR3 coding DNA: TGTGCCAGTAGTATAGCCAGAATCAATCAGCCCCAGCATTTT.